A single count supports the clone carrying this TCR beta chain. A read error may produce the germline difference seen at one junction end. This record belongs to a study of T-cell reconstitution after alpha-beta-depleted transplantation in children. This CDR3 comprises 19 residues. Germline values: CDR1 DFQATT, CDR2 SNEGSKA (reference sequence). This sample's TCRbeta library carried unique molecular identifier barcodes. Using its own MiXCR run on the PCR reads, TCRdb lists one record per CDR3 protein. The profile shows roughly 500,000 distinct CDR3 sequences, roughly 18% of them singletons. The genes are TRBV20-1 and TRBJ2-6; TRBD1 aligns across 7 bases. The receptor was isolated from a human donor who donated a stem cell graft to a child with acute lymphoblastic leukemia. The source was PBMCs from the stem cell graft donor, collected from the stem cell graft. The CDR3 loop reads CSAGPFLGTVGSGPNVLTF. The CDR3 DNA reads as TGCAGTGCTGGACCTTTTCTCGGGACAGTGGGATCTGGGCCCAACGTCCTGACTTTC.